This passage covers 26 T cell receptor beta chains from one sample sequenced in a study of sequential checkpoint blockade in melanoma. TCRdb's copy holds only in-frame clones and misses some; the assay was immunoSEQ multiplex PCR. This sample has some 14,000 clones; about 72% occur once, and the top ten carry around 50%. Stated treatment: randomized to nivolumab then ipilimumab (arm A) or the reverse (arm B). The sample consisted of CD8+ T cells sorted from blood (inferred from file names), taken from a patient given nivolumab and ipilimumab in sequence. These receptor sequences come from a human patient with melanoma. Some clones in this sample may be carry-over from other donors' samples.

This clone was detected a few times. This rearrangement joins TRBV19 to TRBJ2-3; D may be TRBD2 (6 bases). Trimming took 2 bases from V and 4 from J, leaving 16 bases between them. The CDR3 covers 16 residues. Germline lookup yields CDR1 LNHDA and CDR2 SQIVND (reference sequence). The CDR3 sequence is CASSIYGLTGADTQYF. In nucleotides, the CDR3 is TGTGCCAGTAGTATATACGGTCTTACGGGGGCAGATACGCAGTATTTT.

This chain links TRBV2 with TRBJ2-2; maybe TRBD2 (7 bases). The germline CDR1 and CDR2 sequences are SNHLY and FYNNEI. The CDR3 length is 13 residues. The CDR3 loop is CAIRQGRAGELFF. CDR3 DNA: TGTGCAATAAGGCAGGGGAGGGCCGGGGAGCTGTTTTTT.

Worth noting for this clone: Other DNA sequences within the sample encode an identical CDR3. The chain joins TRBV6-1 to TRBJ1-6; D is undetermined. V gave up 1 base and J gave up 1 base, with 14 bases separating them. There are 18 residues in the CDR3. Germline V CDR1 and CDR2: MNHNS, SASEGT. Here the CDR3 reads CASSEDRGWSSYNSPLHF. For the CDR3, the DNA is TGTGCCAGCAGTGAAGACCGAGGTTGGTCTTCCTATAATTCACCCCTCCACTTT.

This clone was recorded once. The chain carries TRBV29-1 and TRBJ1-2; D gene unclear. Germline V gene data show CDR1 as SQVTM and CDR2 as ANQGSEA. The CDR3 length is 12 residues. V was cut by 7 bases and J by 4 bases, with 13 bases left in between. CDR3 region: CSARESLYGYTF. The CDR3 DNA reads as TGCAGCGCTCGGGAGAGCCTCTATGGCTACACCTTC.

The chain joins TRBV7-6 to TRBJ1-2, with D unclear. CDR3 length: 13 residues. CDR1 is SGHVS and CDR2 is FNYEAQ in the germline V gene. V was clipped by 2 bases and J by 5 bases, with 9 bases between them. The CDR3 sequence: CASSLTAGYGYTF. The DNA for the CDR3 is TGTGCCAGCAGCTTAACGGCGGGATATGGCTACACCTTC.

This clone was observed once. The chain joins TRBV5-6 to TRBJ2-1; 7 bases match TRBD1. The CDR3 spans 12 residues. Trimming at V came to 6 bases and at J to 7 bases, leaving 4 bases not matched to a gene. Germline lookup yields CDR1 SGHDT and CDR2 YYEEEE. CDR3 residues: CASIKTGNEQFF. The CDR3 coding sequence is TGTGCCAGCATAAAGACAGGGAATGAGCAGTTCTTC. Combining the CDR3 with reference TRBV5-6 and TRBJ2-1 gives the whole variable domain DAGVTQSPTHLIKTRGQQVTLRCSPKSGHDTVSWYQQALGQGPQFIFQYYEEEERQRGNFPDRFSGHQFPNYSSELNVNALLLGDSALYLCASIKTGNEQFFGPGTRLTVL.

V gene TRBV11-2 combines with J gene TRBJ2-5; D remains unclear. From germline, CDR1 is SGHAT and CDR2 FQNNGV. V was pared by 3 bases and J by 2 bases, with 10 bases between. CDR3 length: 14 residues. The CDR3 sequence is CASSLGGVQETQYF. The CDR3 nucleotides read TGTGCCAGCAGCTTGGGTGGAGTACAAGAGACCCAGTACTTC. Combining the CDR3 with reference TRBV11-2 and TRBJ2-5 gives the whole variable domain EAGVAQSPRYKIIEKRQSVAFWCNPISGHATLYWYQQILGQGPKLLIQFQNNGVVDDSQLPKDRFSAERLKGVDSTLKIQPAKLEDSAVYLCASSLGGVQETQYFGPGTRLLVL.

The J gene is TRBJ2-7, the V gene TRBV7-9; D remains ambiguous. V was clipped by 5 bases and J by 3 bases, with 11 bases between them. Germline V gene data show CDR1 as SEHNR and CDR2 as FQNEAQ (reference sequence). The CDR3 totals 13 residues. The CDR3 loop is CASSDTNNYEQYF. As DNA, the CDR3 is TGTGCCAGCAGCGATACCAACAACTACGAGCAGTACTTC.

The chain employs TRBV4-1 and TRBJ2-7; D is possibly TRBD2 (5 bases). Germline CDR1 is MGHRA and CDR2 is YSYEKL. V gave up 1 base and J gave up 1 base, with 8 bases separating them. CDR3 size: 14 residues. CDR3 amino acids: CASSQVSGSYEQYF. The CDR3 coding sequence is TGCGCCAGCAGCCAAGTGAGCGGTTCCTACGAGCAGTACTTC.

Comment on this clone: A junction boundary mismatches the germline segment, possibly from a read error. The CDR3 region is CASSPPGQRSYEQYF. The CDR3 coding sequence is TGTGCCAGCTCTCCACCGGGACAGCGGTCCTACGAGCAGTACTTC. The chain carries TRBV18 and TRBJ2-7; 7 bases are a match to TRBD1. This CDR3 region has 15 residues. Germline V gives CDR1 KGHSH, CDR2 LQKENI.

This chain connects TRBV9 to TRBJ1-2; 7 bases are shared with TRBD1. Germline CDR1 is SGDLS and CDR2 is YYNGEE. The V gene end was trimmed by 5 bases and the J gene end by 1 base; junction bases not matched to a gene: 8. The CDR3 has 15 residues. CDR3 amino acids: CASRATGPVNYGYTF. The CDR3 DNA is TGTGCCAGCAGGGCGACAGGGCCGGTTAACTATGGCTACACCTTC.

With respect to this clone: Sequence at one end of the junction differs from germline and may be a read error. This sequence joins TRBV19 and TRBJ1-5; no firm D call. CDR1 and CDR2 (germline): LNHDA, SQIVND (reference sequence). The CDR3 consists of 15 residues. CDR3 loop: CASSIRYTSNQPQHF. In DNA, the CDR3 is TGTGCCAGTAGTATTCGCTACACTAGCAATCAACCCCAGCATTTT.

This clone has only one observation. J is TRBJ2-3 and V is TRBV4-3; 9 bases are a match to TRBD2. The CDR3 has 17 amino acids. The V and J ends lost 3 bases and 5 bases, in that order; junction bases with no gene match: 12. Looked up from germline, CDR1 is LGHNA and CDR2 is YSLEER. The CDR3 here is CASSHPGERGAVDTQYF. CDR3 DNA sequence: TGCGCCAGCAGCCACCCAGGGGAGCGGGGGGCGGTAGATACGCAGTATTTT.

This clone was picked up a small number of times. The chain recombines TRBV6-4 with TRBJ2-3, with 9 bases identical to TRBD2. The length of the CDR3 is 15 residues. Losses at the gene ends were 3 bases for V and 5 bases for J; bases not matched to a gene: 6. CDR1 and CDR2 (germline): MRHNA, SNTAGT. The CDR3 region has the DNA TGTGCCAGCAGTGAAGTTGGCGGGGGGGGAGATACGCAGTATTTT. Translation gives CASSEVGGGGDTQYF.

The CDR3: CASSIGQYNSPLHF. DNA for the CDR3: TGTGCCAGTAGTATTGGTCAGTATAATTCACCCCTCCACTTT. The chain recombines TRBV19 with TRBJ1-6, with D uncertain. Germline lookup yields CDR1 LNHDA and CDR2 SQIVND (reference sequence). Trimming left V 3 bases short and J 4 bases short, with 7 bases between. CDR3 length equals 14 residues.

CDR3 residues: CASSVGDRVNTQYF. The CDR3 coding sequence is TGTGCCAGCAGCGTAGGAGACAGGGTTAATACGCAGTATTTT. The gene calls are TRBV9 and TRBJ2-3; the match to TRBD1 covers 7 bases. The CDR3 totals 14 residues. Germline values: CDR1 SGDLS, CDR2 YYNGEE. Trimming cost V 0 bases and J 7 bases; bases outside gene matches: 5.

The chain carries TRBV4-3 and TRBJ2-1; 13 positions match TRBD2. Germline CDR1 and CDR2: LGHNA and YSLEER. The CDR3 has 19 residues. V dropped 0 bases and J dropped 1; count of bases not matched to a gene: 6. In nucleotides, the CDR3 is TGCGCCAGCAGCCAAGATCTTGGACTAGCGGGGGAATCCTACAATGAGCAGTTCTTC. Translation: CASSQDLGLAGESYNEQFF.

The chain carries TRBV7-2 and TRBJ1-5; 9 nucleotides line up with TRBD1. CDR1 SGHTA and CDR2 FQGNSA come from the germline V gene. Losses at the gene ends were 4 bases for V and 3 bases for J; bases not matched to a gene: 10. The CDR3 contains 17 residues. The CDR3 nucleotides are TGTGCCAGCAGCTGGGATCCGGGACAGGGTTACAATCAGCCCCAGCATTTT. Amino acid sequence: CASSWDPGQGYNQPQHF.

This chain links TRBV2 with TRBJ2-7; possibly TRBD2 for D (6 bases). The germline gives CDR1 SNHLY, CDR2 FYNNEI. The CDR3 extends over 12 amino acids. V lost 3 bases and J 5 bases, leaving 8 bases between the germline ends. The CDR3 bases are TGTGCCAGCAGTGAGTGGGGGGACGAGCAGTACTTC. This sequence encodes CASSEWGDEQYF.

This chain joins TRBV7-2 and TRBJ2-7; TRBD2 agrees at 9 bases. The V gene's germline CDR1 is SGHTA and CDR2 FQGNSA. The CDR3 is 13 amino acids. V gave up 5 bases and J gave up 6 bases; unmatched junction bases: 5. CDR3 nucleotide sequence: TGTGCCAGCAGCCTGGGACTAGCCGGCGAGCAGTACTTC. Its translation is CASSLGLAGEQYF.

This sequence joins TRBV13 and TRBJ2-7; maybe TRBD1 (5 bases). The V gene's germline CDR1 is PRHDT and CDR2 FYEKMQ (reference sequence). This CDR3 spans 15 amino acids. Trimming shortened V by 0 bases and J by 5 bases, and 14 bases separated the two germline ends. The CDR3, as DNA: TGTGCCAGCAGCTTAGGGCGACAGAGTGTTGACGAGCAGTACTTC. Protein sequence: CASSLGRQSVDEQYF.

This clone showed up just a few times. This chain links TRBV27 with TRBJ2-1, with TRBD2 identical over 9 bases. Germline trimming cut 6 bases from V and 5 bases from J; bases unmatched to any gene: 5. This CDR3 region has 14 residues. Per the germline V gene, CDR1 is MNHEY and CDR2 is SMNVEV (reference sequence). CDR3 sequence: CASSLAGLNNEQFF. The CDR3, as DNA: TGTGCCAGCAGCCTAGCGGGGCTAAACAATGAGCAGTTCTTC.

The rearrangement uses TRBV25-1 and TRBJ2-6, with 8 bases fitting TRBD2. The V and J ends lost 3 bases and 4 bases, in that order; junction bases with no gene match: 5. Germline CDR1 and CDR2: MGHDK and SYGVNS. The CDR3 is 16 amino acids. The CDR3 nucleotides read TGTGCCAGCAGTGAGCAAGCGGGAGTCGGGGCCAACGTCCTGACTTTC. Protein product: CASSEQAGVGANVLTF.

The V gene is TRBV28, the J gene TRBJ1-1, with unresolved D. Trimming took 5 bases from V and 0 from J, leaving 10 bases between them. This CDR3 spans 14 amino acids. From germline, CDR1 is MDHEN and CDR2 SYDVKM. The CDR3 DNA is TGTGCCAGCAGTCCCCCAGACTTGAACACTGAAGCTTTCTTT. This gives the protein CASSPPDLNTEAFF.

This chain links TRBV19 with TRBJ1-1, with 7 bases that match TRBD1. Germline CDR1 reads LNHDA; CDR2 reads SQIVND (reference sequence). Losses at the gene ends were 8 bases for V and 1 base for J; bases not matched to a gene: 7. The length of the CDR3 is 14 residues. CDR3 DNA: TGTGCCAGTGAATGGGGGACAGAGAACACTGAAGCTTTCTTT. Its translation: CASEWGTENTEAFF.

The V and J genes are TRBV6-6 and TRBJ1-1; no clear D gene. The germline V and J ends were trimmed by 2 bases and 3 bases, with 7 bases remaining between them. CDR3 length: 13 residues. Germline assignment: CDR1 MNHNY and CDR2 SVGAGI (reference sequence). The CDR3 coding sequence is TGTGCCAGCAGTTACCAACTATACACTGAAGCTTTCTTT. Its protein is CASSYQLYTEAFF.